The 3 T cell receptor beta chains below were found in one sample sequenced in a study of T cell responses to AZD1222 COVID-19 vaccine. TCRdb keeps only in-frame clones here, not all; method: immunoSEQ multiplex PCR. Found here are about 140,000 clones, more than 85% of them singletons; the top ten hold more than 3%. The specimen was peripheral blood, collected on day 0 of AZD1222 vaccination. Receptor source: an adult in good health.

The V call is TRBV20-1, the J call TRBJ2-1; D not certain. Trimming cost V 3 bases and J 5 bases, with 11 bases left between them. Germline V CDR1 and CDR2: DFQATT, SNEGSKA (reference sequence). The CDR3 contains 13 residues. The CDR3 bases are TGCAGTGCTAGTGTTGCGGTCCACAATGAGCAGTTCTTC. Its translation is CSASVAVHNEQFF.

The chain recombines TRBV12-5 with TRBJ2-1; 10 positions agree with TRBD2. Germline trimming cut 6 bases from V and 5 bases from J; bases unmatched to any gene: 7. This CDR3 has 15 amino acids. Germline V gives CDR1 LGHNT, CDR2 FRNRAP. This chain's CDR3 is CASGRTSGNHNEQFF. CDR3 DNA: TGTGCTAGTGGCCGAACTAGCGGGAACCACAATGAGCAGTTCTTC.

V is TRBV10-1 and J is TRBJ1-1; D is unresolved. Germline V gene lookup returns CDR1 WNHNN and CDR2 SYGVQD (reference sequence). The CDR3 spans 12 residues. The V gene lost 4 bases and the J gene lost 5 bases, with 8 bases spanning the gap. DNA of the CDR3: TGCGCCAGCAGTGTGGACGGGACTGAAGCTTTCTTT. This sequence encodes CASSVDGTEAFF.